This is a list of T cell receptor beta chains from one sample in a study of T cell changes during pregnancy in multiple sclerosis. Data came from immunoSEQ multiplex PCR; TCRdb stores just in-frame clones and leaves some out. The table has more than 55,000 clones, roughly 94% seen once. The material sequenced was CD8+ T cells from peripheral blood mononuclear cells, taken in the third trimester of pregnancy. These receptors all stem from a female donor with multiple sclerosis, enrolled in a pregnancy study. Both conserved end residues are part of each CDR3. D genes are given only for firm matches. Clone size is shown for a subset of rows, as once, few, many or a class of expanded clone.

D gene: TRBD2; V gene: TRBV11-2; J gene: TRBJ2-7; clone size: NA; CDR3 DNA: TGTGCCAGCAGCTTATTTGGGGGGGACTCCTACGAGCAGTACTTC; CDR3 protein: CASSLFGGDSYEQYF
D gene: TRBD1; V gene: TRBV11-1; J gene: TRBJ2-1; clone size: NA; CDR3 DNA: TGTGCCAGCAGCTTAGAGACAGGGGTGGACAATGAGCAGTTCTTC; CDR3 protein: CASSLETGVDNEQFF
D gene: NA; V gene: TRBV6-5; J gene: TRBJ2-1; clone size: NA; CDR3 DNA: TGTGCCAGCAGTTACGGGAGCGGTAATGAGCAGTTCTTC; CDR3 protein: CASSYGSGNEQFF
D gene: NA; V gene: TRBV7-6; J gene: TRBJ2-7; clone size: NA; CDR3 DNA: TGTGCCAGCAGCCTTGGGACTGACCCGAGGGGAGAGCAGTACTTC; CDR3 protein: CASSLGTDPRGEQYF
D gene: NA; V gene: TRBV15; J gene: TRBJ2-2; clone size: NA; CDR3 DNA: TGTGCCACCAGCAGAGGTACGCGCGGGGAGCTGTTTTTT; CDR3 protein: CATSRGTRGELFF
D gene: NA; V gene: TRBV5-6; J gene: TRBJ2-7; clone size: NA; CDR3 DNA: TGTGCCAGCAGCTTTGCGGGGAGCTCCTACGAGCAGTACTTC; CDR3 protein: CASSFAGSSYEQYF
D gene: TRBD1; V gene: TRBV6-5; J gene: TRBJ2-7; clone size: NA; CDR3 DNA: TGTGCCAGCAGTCCCTCGAACAGGGGGCAGAGCGAGCAGTACTTC; CDR3 protein: CASSPSNRGQSEQYF
D gene: TRBD1; V gene: TRBV9; J gene: TRBJ2-7; clone size: NA; CDR3 DNA: TGTGCCAGCAGCGAGACCGGGACAGGCTCCTACGAGCAGTACTTC; CDR3 protein: CASSETGTGSYEQYF
D gene: NA; V gene: TRBV4-1; J gene: TRBJ2-1; clone size: NA; CDR3 DNA: TGCGCCAGCAGCCAAGATCGTTCCGGGGGTGAGCAGTTCTTC; CDR3 protein: CASSQDRSGGEQFF
D gene: TRBD2; V gene: TRBV18; J gene: TRBJ2-1; clone size: NA; CDR3 DNA: TGTGCCAGCTCACCAGTGGCTAGCGGGAGAAGCAATGAGCAGTTCTTC; CDR3 protein: CASSPVASGRSNEQFF
D gene: NA; V gene: TRBV4-1; J gene: TRBJ1-2; clone size: NA; CDR3 DNA: TGCGCCAGCAGCCAAGATATATCGTCAGGGTCTAACTATGGCTACACCTTC; CDR3 protein: CASSQDISSGSNYGYTF
D gene: TRBD2; V gene: TRBV19; J gene: TRBJ2-7; clone size: NA; CDR3 DNA: TGTGCCAGTAGTATGACTAGCGACTACGAGCAGTACTTC; CDR3 protein: CASSMTSDYEQYF
D gene: TRBD2; V gene: TRBV5-1; J gene: TRBJ2-1; clone size: NA; CDR3 DNA: TGCGCCAGCAGCTTGGCCGGGGGACTAGCGGGACTAAATGAGCAGTTCTTC; CDR3 protein: CASSLAGGLAGLNEQFF
D gene: NA; V gene: TRBV7-9; J gene: TRBJ1-5; clone size: NA; CDR3 DNA: TGTGCCAGCTCGGGGGGGGTCAGGCAGCCCCAGCATTTT; CDR3 protein: CASSGGVRQPQHF
D gene: NA; V gene: TRBV7-3; J gene: TRBJ2-1; clone size: NA; CDR3 DNA: TGTGCCAGCAGCTTCGGCAGGGGCTTCAACAATGAGCAGTTCTTC; CDR3 protein: CASSFGRGFNNEQFF
D gene: TRBD2; V gene: TRBV10-3; J gene: TRBJ2-3; clone size: NA; CDR3 DNA: TGTGCCATCAGTGAGTCCGGACTAGCGGGAGCCACAGATACGCAGTATTTT; CDR3 protein: CAISESGLAGATDTQYF
D gene: NA; V gene: TRBV4-3; J gene: TRBJ1-2; clone size: NA; CDR3 DNA: TGCGCCAGCAGCCAAGAAAGGGGGAACTATGGCTACACCTTC; CDR3 protein: CASSQERGNYGYTF
D gene: NA; V gene: TRBV13; J gene: TRBJ2-1; clone size: NA; CDR3 DNA: TGTGCCAGCAGCTTAACTGGGGCTTATAGGGACAATGAGCAGTTCTTC; CDR3 protein: CASSLTGAYRDNEQFF
D gene: TRBD1; V gene: TRBV7-8; J gene: TRBJ2-7; clone size: NA; CDR3 DNA: TGTGCCAGCAGCCCACGACAGGGCCCAGAAGTATTC; CDR3 protein: CASSPRQGPEVF
D gene: NA; V gene: TRBV14; J gene: TRBJ1-1; clone size: NA; CDR3 DNA: TGTGCCAGCAGCCAAGTACAGGGAGGGACTGAAGCTTTCTTT; CDR3 protein: CASSQVQGGTEAFF
D gene: NA; V gene: TRBV7-7; J gene: TRBJ2-2; clone size: NA; CDR3 DNA: TGTGCTAGCAGCTTGGGGTTTGGAGCAGGGAAAGGGGAGCTGTTTTTT; CDR3 protein: CASSLGFGAGKGELFF
D gene: TRBD1; V gene: TRBV5-1; J gene: TRBJ1-2; clone size: NA; CDR3 DNA: TGCGCCAGCAGCTTGGGGACAGGGCCTAACTATGGCTACACCTTC; CDR3 protein: CASSLGTGPNYGYTF
D gene: NA; V gene: TRBV7-9; J gene: TRBJ1-1; clone size: NA; CDR3 DNA: TGTGCCAGCAGCTTAGATAGACAGTTTCGCGCTGAAGCTTTCTTT; CDR3 protein: CASSLDRQFRAEAFF
D gene: NA; V gene: TRBV6-1; J gene: TRBJ1-1; clone size: NA; CDR3 DNA: TGTGCCAGCAGTGAGGAGGGATTTCGGACTGAAGCTTTCTTT; CDR3 protein: CASSEEGFRTEAFF
D gene: NA; V gene: TRBV18; J gene: TRBJ2-1; clone size: NA; CDR3 DNA: TGTGCCAGCTCCCACTACAATGAGCAGTTCTTC; CDR3 protein: CASSHYNEQFF
D gene: TRBD1; V gene: TRBV10-1; J gene: TRBJ2-1; clone size: NA; CDR3 DNA: TGCGCCAGCAGTGAGTGGCAGGACAGGGGTGAGGCCTACAATGAGCAGTTCTTC; CDR3 protein: CASSEWQDRGEAYNEQFF
D gene: TRBD1; V gene: TRBV5-1; J gene: TRBJ1-1; clone size: NA; CDR3 DNA: TGCGCCAGCGGGAATCCAGGGACAGAGAACACTGAAGCTTTCTTT; CDR3 protein: CASGNPGTENTEAFF
D gene: NA; V gene: TRBV27; J gene: TRBJ2-7; clone size: NA; CDR3 DNA: TGTGCCAGCAGTTTAACGGCAGGGCACGAGCAGTACTTC; CDR3 protein: CASSLTAGHEQYF
D gene: TRBD2; V gene: TRBV28; J gene: TRBJ2-3; clone size: NA; CDR3 DNA: TGTGCCAGCAGTTTACTCCCGGGACTAGCGGGAGTACCAGATACGCAGTATTTT; CDR3 protein: CASSLLPGLAGVPDTQYF
D gene: TRBD1; V gene: TRBV27; J gene: TRBJ1-2; clone size: once; CDR3 DNA: TGTGCCAGCAGTTCGACAGGGTCCGTCTATGGCTACACCTTC; CDR3 protein: CASSSTGSVYGYTF
D gene: TRBD2; V gene: TRBV10-1; J gene: TRBJ2-7; clone size: NA; CDR3 DNA: TGCGCCAGCAGTGACCAGTCTAGCGGGACAATCGAGCAGTACTTC; CDR3 protein: CASSDQSSGTIEQYF
D gene: NA; V gene: TRBV28; J gene: TRBJ1-3; clone size: NA; CDR3 DNA: TGTGCCAGCAGTCCTTACAGGAACCCTGGAAACACCATATATTTT; CDR3 protein: CASSPYRNPGNTIYF